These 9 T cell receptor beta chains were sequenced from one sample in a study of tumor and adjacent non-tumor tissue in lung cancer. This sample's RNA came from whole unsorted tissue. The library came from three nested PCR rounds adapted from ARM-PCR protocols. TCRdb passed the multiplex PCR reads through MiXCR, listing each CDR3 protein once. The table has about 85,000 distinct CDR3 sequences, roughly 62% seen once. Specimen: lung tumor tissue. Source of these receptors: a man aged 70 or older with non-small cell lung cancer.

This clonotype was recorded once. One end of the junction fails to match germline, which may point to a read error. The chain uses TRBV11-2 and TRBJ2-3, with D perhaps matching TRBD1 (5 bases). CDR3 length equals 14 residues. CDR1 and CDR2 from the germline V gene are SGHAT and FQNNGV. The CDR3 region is CASSFKGHTDTQYF. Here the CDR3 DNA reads TGTGCTAGCAGCTTTAAGGGGCACACAGATACACAGTATTTT.

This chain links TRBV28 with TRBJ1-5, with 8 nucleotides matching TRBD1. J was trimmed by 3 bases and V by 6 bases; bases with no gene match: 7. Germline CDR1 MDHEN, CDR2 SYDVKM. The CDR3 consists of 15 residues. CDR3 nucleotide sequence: TGTGCCAGCAGACAACAGGGGGGTCTCAATCAGCCCCAGCATTTT. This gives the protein CASRQQGGLNQPQHF.

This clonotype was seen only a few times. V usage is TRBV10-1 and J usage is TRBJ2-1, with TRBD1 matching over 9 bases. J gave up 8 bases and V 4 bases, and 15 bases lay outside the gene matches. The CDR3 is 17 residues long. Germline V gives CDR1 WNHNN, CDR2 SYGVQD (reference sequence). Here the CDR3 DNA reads TGCGCCAGCAGTGTCAATACGGGACAGGGCAAACGATATGAGCAGTTCTTC. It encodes CASSVNTGQGKRYEQFF.

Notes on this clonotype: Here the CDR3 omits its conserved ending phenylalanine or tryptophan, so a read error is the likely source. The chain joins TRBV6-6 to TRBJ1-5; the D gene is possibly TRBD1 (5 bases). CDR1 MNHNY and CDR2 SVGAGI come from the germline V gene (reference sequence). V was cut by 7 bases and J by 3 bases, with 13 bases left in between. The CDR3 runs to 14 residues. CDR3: CASIGGDPNQPQHC. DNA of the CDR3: TGTGCCAGCATCGGGGGGGACCCCAATCAGCCCCAGCATTGT.

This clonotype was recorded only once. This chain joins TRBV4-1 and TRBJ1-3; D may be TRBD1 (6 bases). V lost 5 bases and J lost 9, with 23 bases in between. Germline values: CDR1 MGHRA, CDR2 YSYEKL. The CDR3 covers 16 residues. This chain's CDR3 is CASSVGARFSGSTIYF. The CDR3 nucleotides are TGCGCCAGCAGCGTGGGGGCAAGGTTCTCTGGGAGCACCATATATTTT.

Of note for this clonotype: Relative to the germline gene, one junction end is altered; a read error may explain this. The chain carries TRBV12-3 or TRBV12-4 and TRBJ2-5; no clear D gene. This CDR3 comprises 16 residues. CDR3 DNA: TGTGGCATCAGTTCAAAGAACCGCCAGAATCAAGGGACCCAGTACTTC. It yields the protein CGISSKNRQNQGTQYF.

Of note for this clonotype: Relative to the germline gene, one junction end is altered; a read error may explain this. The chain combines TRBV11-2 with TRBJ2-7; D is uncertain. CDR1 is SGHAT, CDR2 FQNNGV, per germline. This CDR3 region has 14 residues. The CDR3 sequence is CASCLGVGPYEQYF. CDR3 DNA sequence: TGTGCCAGCTGCTTAGGAGTCGGACCCTACGAGCAGTACTTC.

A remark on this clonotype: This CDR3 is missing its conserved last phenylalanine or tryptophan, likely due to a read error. CDR3 nucleotide sequence: TGTGCCAGCAGCCGGACGCCTCGTGGGGAGACCCAGTACCTC. This translates into CASSRTPRGETQYL. The chain has TRBV11-1 and TRBJ2-5; D is ambiguous. The CDR3 is 14 amino acids. The germline CDR1 and CDR2 sequences are SGHAT and FQDESV (reference sequence). V was cut by 5 bases and J by 5 bases, with 15 bases left in between.

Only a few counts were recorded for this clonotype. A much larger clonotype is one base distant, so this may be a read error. The CDR3 here is CASNLRGRGTIYF. CDR3 nucleotide sequence: TGTGCCAGCAATCTAAGGGGACGAGGCACCATATATTTT. The chain employs TRBV12-3 or TRBV12-4 and TRBJ1-3; possibly TRBD1 for D (5 bases). This CDR3 is built from 13 residues. Between the trimmed V and J ends, which lost 7 bases and 9 bases, there was a span of 16 bases.